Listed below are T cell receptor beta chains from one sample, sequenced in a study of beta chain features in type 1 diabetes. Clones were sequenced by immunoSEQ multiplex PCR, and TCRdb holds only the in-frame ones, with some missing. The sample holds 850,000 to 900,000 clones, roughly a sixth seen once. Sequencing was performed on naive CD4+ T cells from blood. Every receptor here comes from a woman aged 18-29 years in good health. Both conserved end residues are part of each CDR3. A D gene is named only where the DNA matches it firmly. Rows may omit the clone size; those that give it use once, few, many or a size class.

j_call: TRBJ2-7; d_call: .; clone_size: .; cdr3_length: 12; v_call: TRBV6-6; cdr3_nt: TGTGCCAGCAGTAGTGGTTCCTACGAGCAGTACTTC; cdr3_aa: CASSSGSYEQYF
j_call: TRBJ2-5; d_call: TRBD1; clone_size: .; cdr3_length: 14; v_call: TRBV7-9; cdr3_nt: TGCGCCAGCAGCCAAGGGGGACAGCGGGAGACCCAGTACTTC; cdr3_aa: CASSQGGQRETQYF
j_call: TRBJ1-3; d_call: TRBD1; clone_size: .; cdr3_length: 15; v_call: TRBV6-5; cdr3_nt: TGTGCCAGCAGTTACGGGACAGGGACCTTGGGCACCATATATTTT; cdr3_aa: CASSYGTGTLGTIYF
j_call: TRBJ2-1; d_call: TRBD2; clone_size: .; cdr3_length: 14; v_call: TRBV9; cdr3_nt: TGTGCCAGCAGCTCCCGGACTAGCCACAATGAGCAGTTCTTC; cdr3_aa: CASSSRTSHNEQFF
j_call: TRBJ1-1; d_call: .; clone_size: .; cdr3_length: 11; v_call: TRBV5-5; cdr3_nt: TGTGCCAGCAGCAAGGGCACTGAAGCTTTCTTT; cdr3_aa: CASSKGTEAFF
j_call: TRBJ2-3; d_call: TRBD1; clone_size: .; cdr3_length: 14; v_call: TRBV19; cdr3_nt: TGTGCCAGTAGTAGAGGGACAGACACAGATACGCAGTATTTT; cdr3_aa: CASSRGTDTDTQYF
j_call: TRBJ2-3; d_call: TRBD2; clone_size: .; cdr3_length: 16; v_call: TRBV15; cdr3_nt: TGTGCCACCAGCAGAGCCCTAGCGGGAGGGCCGGATACGCAGTATTTT; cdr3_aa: CATSRALAGGPDTQYF
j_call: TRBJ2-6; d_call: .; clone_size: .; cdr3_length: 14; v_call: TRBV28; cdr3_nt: TGTGCCAGCGCCATTACTTCCGGGGCCAACGTCCTGACTTTC; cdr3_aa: CASAITSGANVLTF
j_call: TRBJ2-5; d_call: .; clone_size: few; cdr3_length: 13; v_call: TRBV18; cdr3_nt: TGTGCCAGCTCACCCGGCACCCAAGAGACCCAGTACTTC; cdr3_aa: CASSPGTQETQYF
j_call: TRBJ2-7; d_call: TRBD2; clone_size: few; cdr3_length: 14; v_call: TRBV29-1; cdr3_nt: TGCAGCGTTGAAACTGGCGGGAGGAGCTACGAGCAGTACTTC; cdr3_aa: CSVETGGRSYEQYF
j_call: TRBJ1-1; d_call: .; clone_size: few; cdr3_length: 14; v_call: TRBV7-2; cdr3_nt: TGTGCCAGCAGCGGGCGGGCAGGGGTCACTGAAGCTTTCTTT; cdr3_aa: CASSGRAGVTEAFF
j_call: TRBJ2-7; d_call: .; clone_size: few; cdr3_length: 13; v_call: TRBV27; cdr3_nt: TGTGCCAGCAGTGCCTGGGCCTCCTACGAGCAGTACTTC; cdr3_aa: CASSAWASYEQYF
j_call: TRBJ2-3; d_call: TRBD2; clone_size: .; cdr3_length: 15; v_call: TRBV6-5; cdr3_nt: TGTGCCAGCAGTTACACCGGGACTAGCGGTTATACGCAGTATTTT; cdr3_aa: CASSYTGTSGYTQYF
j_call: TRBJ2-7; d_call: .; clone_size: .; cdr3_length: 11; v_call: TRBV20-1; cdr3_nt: TGCAGTGCCCGGGGCACCTACGAGCAGTACTTC; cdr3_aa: CSARGTYEQYF
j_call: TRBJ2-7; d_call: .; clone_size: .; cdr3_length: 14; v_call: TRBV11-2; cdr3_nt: TGTGCCAGCAGGTCCGTTAGTCAGGGCTACGAGCAGTACTTC; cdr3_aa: CASRSVSQGYEQYF
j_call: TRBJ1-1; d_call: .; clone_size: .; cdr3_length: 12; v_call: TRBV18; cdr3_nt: TGTGCCAGCTCACCACCCTCCAGTGAAGCTTTCTTT; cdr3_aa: CASSPPSSEAFF
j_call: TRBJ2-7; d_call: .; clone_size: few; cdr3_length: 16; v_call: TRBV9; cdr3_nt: TGTGCCAGCAGCGTAGGGCTCTCAGACTACTCCTACGAGCAGTACTTC; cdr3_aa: CASSVGLSDYSYEQYF
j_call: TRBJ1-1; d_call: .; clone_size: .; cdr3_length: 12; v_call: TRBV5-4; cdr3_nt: TGTGCCAGCAGCCTCGTAGGGACTGAAGCTTTCTTT; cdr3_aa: CASSLVGTEAFF
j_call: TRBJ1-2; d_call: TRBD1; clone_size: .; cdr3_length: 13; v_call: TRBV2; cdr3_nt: TGTGCCAGCAGAGTCGCAGGGGGCTATGGCTACACCTTC; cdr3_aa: CASRVAGGYGYTF
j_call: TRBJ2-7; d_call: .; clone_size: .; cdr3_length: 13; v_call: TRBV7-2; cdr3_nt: TGTGCCAGCAGCTTTATCGGCTCCTACGAGCAGTACTTC; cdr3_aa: CASSFIGSYEQYF
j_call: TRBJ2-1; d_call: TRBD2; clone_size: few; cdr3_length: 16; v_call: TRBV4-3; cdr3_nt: TGCGCCAGCAGCCAAGATGCGGGAGTGAGGTACAATGAGCAGTTCTTC; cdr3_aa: CASSQDAGVRYNEQFF
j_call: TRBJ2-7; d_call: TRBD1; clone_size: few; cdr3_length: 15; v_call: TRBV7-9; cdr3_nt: TGTGCCAGCAGCTTAGGGACAGGGCCTGGAGTAGAGCAGTACTTC; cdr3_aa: CASSLGTGPGVEQYF
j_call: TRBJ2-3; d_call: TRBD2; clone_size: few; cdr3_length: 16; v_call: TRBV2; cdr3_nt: TGTGCCAGCAGTCGACGGCCAGCGGGAGGGACAGATACGCAGTATTTT; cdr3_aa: CASSRRPAGGTDTQYF
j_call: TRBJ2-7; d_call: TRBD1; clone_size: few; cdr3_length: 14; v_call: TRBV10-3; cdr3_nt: TGTGCCATCAGTCCCACAGGGGGCTGGTACGAGCAGTACTTC; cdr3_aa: CAISPTGGWYEQYF
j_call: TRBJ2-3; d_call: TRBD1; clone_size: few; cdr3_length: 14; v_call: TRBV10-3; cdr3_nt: TGTGCCATCAGTATCGGGACAGGGGTCGATACGCAGTATTTT; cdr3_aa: CAISIGTGVDTQYF
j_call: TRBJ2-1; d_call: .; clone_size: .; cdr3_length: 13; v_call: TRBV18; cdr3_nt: TGTGCCAGCTCACCAGTAAGGATAAATGAGCAGTTCTTC; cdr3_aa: CASSPVRINEQFF
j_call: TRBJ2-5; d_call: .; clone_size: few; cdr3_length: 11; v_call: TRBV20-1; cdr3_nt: TGCAGTGCTAACAGTCAAGAGACCCAGTACTTC; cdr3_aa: CSANSQETQYF
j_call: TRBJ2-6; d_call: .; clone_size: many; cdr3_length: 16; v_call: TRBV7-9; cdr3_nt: TGTGCCAGCAGCTCTTCTTTCCGCTTTGGGGCCAACGTCCTGACTTTC; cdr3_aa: CASSSSFRFGANVLTF
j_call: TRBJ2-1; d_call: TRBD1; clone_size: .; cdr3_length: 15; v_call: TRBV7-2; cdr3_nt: TGTGCCAGCAGCCCAGGGACAGAATCCTACAATGAGCAGTTCTTC; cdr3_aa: CASSPGTESYNEQFF
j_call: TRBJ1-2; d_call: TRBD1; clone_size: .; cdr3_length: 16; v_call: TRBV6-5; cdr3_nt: TGTGCCAGCAGTTCCCTAGGACAGGGGTTGCACTATGGCTACACCTTC; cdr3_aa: CASSSLGQGLHYGYTF
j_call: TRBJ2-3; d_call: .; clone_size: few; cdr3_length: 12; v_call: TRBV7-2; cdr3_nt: TGTGCCAGCAGCCTGGACTTAAATACGCAGTATTTT; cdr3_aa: CASSLDLNTQYF
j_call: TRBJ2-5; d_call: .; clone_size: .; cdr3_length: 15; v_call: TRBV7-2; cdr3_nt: TGTGCCAGCAGCTTAGCGTGGGCATTCCAAGAGACCCAGTACTTC; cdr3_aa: CASSLAWAFQETQYF
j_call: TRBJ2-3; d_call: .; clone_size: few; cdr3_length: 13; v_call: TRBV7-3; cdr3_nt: TGTGCCAGCAGCTTAAATCAGCGCAGTGCCCAGTATTTT; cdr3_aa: CASSLNQRSAQYF
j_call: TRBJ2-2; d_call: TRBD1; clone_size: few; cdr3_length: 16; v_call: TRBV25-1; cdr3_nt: TGTGCCAGCAGTGATTACCAGACAGGGGCCACCGGGGAGCTGTTTTTT; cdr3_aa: CASSDYQTGATGELFF
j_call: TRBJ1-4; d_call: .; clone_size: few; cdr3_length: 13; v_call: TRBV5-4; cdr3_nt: TGTGCCAGCAGCTTGTGGGGCGCTGAAAAACTGTTTTTT; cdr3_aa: CASSLWGAEKLFF
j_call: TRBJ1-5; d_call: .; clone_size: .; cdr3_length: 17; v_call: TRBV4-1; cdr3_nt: TGCGCCAGCAGCCAAGAGGGCCGAGGTTTAAGCAATCAGCCCCAGCATTTT; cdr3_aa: CASSQEGRGLSNQPQHF
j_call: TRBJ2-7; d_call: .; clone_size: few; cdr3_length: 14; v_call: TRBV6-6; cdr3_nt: TGTGCCAGCAGTTACTACGGGGGCACCTACGAGCAGTACTTC; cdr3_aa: CASSYYGGTYEQYF
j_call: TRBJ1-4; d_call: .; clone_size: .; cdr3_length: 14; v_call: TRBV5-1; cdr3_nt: TGCGCCAGCAGCTTGGGACAGTCCAATGAAAAACTGTTTTTT; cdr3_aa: CASSLGQSNEKLFF
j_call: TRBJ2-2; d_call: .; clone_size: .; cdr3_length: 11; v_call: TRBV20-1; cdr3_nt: TGCAGTGCTAGGGGGAGCGGGGAGCTGTTTTTT; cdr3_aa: CSARGSGELFF
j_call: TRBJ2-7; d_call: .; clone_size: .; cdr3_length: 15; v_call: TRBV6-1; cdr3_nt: TGTGCCAGCAGTGAGAGGGGGTCAGGCTCCTACGAGCAGTACTTC; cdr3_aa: CASSERGSGSYEQYF
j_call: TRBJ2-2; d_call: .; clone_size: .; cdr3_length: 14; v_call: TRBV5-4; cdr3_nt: TGTGCCAGCAGCTTAGGACCAAACACCGGGGAGCTGTTTTTT; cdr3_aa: CASSLGPNTGELFF
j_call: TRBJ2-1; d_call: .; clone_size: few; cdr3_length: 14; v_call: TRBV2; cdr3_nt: TGTGCCAGCAGGTACGGCAGCACCTACAATGAGCAGTTCTTC; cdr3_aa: CASRYGSTYNEQFF
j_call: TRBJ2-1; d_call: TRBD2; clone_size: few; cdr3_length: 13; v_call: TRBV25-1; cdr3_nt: TGTGCCAGCGGCCCAGCGGGAGGCAATGAGCAGTTCTTC; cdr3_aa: CASGPAGGNEQFF
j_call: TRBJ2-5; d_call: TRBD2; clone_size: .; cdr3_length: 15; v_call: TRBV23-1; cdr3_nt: TGCGCCAGCCTCATCGGGGGGGGCTCTGAAGAGACCCAGTACTTC; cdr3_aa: CASLIGGGSEETQYF
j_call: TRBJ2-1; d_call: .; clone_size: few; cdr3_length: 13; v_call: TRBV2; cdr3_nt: TGTGCCAGCAATCTCGACCGATACAATGAGCAGTTCTTC; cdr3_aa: CASNLDRYNEQFF
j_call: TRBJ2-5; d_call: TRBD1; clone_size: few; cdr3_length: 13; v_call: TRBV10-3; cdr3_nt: TGTGCCATCAGGGGGACAGCTCAAGAGACCCAGTACTTC; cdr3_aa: CAIRGTAQETQYF
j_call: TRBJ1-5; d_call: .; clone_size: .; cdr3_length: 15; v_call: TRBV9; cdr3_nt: TGTGCCAGCAGCCCTGATCGTGGGTTCAATCAGCCCCAGCATTTT; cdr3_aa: CASSPDRGFNQPQHF
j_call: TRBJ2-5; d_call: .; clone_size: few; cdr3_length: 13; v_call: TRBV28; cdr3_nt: TGTGCCAGCAAAGTCCTGGGGAAGGAGACCCAGTACTTC; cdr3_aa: CASKVLGKETQYF
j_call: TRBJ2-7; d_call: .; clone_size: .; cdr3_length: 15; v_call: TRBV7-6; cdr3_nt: TGTGCCAGCAGACCCTTACGCGGCAATTTTTACGAGCAGTACTTC; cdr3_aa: CASRPLRGNFYEQYF
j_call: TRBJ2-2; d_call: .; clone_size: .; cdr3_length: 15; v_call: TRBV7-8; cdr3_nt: TGTGCCAGCAGCTTGGAGCGGGTTCCAACCGGGGAGCTGTTTTTT; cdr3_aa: CASSLERVPTGELFF
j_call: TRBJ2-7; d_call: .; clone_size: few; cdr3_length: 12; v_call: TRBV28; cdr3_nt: TGTGCCAGCAGTGTTGGGGGCTACGAGCAGTACTTC; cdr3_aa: CASSVGGYEQYF
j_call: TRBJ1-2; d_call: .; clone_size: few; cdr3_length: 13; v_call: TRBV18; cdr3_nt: TGTGCCAGCTCACCACAGGACAGCGTTGGCTACACCTTC; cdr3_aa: CASSPQDSVGYTF
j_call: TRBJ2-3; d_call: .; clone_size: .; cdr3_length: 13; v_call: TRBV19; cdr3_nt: TGTGCCAGTAGTACTAGCTTTGGAGATACGCAGTATTTT; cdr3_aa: CASSTSFGDTQYF
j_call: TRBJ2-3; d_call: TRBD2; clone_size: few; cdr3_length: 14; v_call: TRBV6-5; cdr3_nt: TGTGCCAGGACTAGCGGGAGGAGCACAGATACGCAGTATTTT; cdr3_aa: CARTSGRSTDTQYF
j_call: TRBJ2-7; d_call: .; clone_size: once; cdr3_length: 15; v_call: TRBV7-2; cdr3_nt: TGTGCCAGCAGCTTAGGGGGGAATCTACCCTACGAGCAGTACTTC; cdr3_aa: CASSLGGNLPYEQYF
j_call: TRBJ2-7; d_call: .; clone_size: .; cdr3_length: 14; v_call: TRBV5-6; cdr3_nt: TGTGCCAGCAGCTTGGACCCCACAGGGTACGAGCAGTACTTC; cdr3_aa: CASSLDPTGYEQYF
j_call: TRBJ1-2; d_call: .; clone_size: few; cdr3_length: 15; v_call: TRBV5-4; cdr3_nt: TGTGCCAGCAGCTCTCGCCTCGGACAGCTCTATGGCTACACCTTC; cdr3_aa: CASSSRLGQLYGYTF